The rows below give T cell receptor beta chains drawn from one sample of a study of tacrolimus-resistant gene-edited T cells for transplant recipients. Clones were sequenced by immunoSEQ multiplex PCR, and TCRdb holds only the in-frame ones, with some missing. The table lists about 690 clones, approximately 50% of them singletons, with approximately 83% in the top ten. Material: a CMV-specific product grown in culture. These receptors came from a human donor in good health, a blood donor. CDR3s include the opening cysteine and the closing phenylalanine or tryptophan. A D gene is named only where the DNA matches it firmly. The listing skips clone size in some rows; elsewhere it reads once, few, many or a size class.

clone_size	d_call	j_call	v_call	cdr3_aa	cdr3_nt
.	TRBD2	TRBJ2-3	TRBV7-9	CASSPGLAGARTDTQYF	TGTGCCAGCAGCCCAGGACTAGCGGGAGCGAGGACAGATACGCAGTATTTT
once	.	TRBJ2-3	TRBV5-1	CASKSVLRAASTDTQYF	TGCGCCAGCAAGAGCGTGTTAAGGGCTGCTAGCACAGATACGCAGTATTTT
.	TRBD1	TRBJ1-5	TRBV12-3/TRBV12-4	CASSLTGDQPQHF	TGTGCCAGCAGCCTAACAGGGGATCAGCCCCAGCATTTT
medium-sized	TRBD2	TRBJ2-3	TRBV2	CASYPGLAGYTDTQYF	TGTGCCAGCTACCCGGGACTAGCGGGGTACACAGATACGCAGTATTTT
few	.	TRBJ2-1	TRBV18	CASSAGLDEQFF	TGTGCCAGCTCAGCTGGGCTGGATGAGCAGTTCTTC
medium-sized	.	TRBJ2-2	TRBV28	CASSLGPPPGELFF	TGTGCCAGCAGTTTGGGTCCCCCTCCCGGGGAGCTGTTTTTT
few	.	TRBJ1-6	TRBV19	CASSLGNSPLHF	TGTGCCAGTAGTCTCGGGAATTCACCCCTCCACTTT
few	TRBD2	TRBJ2-1	TRBV6-4	CASSSTSGSSHEQFF	TGTGCCAGCAGTTCGACTAGCGGGAGTAGCCATGAGCAGTTCTTC
.	.	TRBJ1-5	TRBV30	CAWSEAIVGGNQPQHF	TGTGCCTGGAGTGAAGCAATTGTTGGCGGCAATCAGCCCCAGCATTTT
.	.	TRBJ2-1	TRBV6-5	CASRRGRPDNEQFF	TGTGCCAGCAGAAGGGGGAGGCCGGACAATGAGCAGTTCTTC
.	TRBD1	TRBJ2-3	TRBV12-3/TRBV12-4	CASSKGALDTQYF	TGTGCCAGCAGCAAGGGGGCTCTTGATACGCAGTATTTT
.	TRBD1	TRBJ1-1	TRBV20-1	CSASDPGQHTEAFF	TGCAGTGCTAGTGACCCGGGACAGCACACTGAAGCTTTCTTT
.	.	TRBJ1-3	TRBV3-1/TRBV3-2	CASSPLDTSSGNTIYF	TGTGCCAGCAGCCCCCTTGACACCTCCTCTGGAAACACCATATATTTT
few	TRBD2	TRBJ2-1	TRBV13	CASSHLLLAGGRKEQFF	TGTGCCAGCAGCCACCTACTACTAGCGGGAGGCCGCAAGGAGCAGTTCTTC
.	.	TRBJ2-3	TRBV19	CASTRTSGISTDTQYF	TGTGCCAGTACCAGAACGTCGGGTATTAGCACAGATACGCAGTATTTT
.	.	TRBJ1-5	TRBV6-5	CASRAGPNQPQHF	TGTGCCAGCAGGGCCGGGCCTAATCAGCCCCAGCATTTT
few	TRBD2	TRBJ2-7	TRBV5-1	CASSPRRTSGAYEQYF	TGCGCCAGCAGCCCAAGACGGACTAGCGGAGCCTACGAGCAGTACTTC
.	TRBD2	TRBJ2-1	TRBV5-1	CASSGTSGEGGEQFF	TGCGCCAGCAGCGGGACTAGCGGGGAGGGTGGTGAGCAGTTCTTC